The 31 T cell receptor beta chains reported below all come from one sample, sequenced in a study of blood T cell repertoires in COVID-19. Profiling relied on immunoSEQ multiplex PCR, and the TCRdb table lists in-frame clones only, not all of them. This table holds around 400,000 clones, around 87% found once. The sequencing input was peripheral blood. Source of these receptors: a woman aged 55 to 70 with COVID-19, enrolled during active disease.

The V gene is TRBV3-1 (or the pseudogene TRBV3-2), the J gene TRBJ2-3; D is perhaps TRBD2 (6 bases). Germline values: CDR1 LGHDT, CDR2 YNNKEL (reference sequence). Between the trimmed V and J ends, which lost 0 bases and 2 bases, there was a span of 12 bases. CDR3 size: 16 residues. The CDR3 sequence: CASSQEGRRDTDTQYF. CDR3 in DNA: TGTGCCAGCAGCCAAGAGGGTAGGCGGGACACAGATACGCAGTATTTT.

The chain joins TRBV6-2 or TRBV6-3 to TRBJ1-2; D is undetermined. Between the trimmed V and J ends, which lost 2 bases and 7 bases, there was a span of 8 bases. CDR1 is MNHEY, CDR2 SVGEGT, per germline. The CDR3 is made up of 12 amino acids. This CDR3 reads CASSYRQGGYTF. The DNA of the CDR3 is TGTGCCAGCAGTTACCGACAAGGTGGCTACACCTTC.

This chain links TRBV29-1 with TRBJ2-3, with TRBD2 identical over 7 bases. V was clipped by 4 bases and J by 4 bases; unmatched bases: 2. The CDR3 totals 12 residues. Per germline, CDR1 SQVTM and CDR2 ANQGSEA. The CDR3 region is CSVGTSADTQYF. The CDR3 nucleotides read TGCAGCGTTGGGACTAGTGCAGATACGCAGTATTTT.

The chain carries TRBV5-4 and TRBJ2-1, with D possibly matching TRBD1 (6 bases). CDR3 length: 17 residues. V was clipped by 4 bases and J by 0 bases, with 17 bases between them. CDR1 SGHNT and CDR2 YYREEE come from the germline V gene (reference sequence). The CDR3 loop is CASSAETGFGSYNEQFF. The CDR3 DNA follows: TGTGCCAGCAGCGCTGAAACAGGGTTTGGCTCCTACAATGAGCAGTTCTTC.

V is TRBV5-4 and J is TRBJ1-1; tentative D call: TRBD1 (6 bases). The CDR3 runs 13 residues. V dropped 5 bases and J dropped 2 bases, with 10 bases sitting between them. CDR1 and CDR2 (germline): SGHNT, YYREEE (reference sequence). CDR3 in amino acids: CASSQDSNTEAFF. The DNA of the CDR3 is TGTGCCAGCAGTCAGGACAGTAACACTGAAGCTTTCTTT.

This clone has ten or more counts. The chain uses TRBV19 and TRBJ1-2; TRBD1 agrees at 8 bases. Germline CDR1 LNHDA, CDR2 SQIVND (reference sequence). The CDR3 consists of 14 residues. V dropped 5 bases and J dropped 0; count of bases not matched to a gene: 2. Here the CDR3 DNA reads TGTGCCAGTAGTTTGACAGGGGCTAACTATGGCTACACCTTC. This encodes CASSLTGANYGYTF.

The chain uses TRBV19 and TRBJ1-1; 10 bases fit TRBD1. After removal of 7 bases from V and 0 bases from J, the junction contained 8 bases not matched to a gene. The CDR3 totals 16 residues. Per the germline V gene, CDR1 is LNHDA and CDR2 is SQIVND (reference sequence). CDR3 nucleotides: TGTGCCAGTAACCTATGGACAGGGGGGGTGAACACTGAAGCTTTCTTT. It encodes CASNLWTGGVNTEAFF.

This clone has just one count. The chain joins TRBV20-1 to TRBJ1-2; a weak D match, TRBD1 (5 bases). The CDR3 totals 10 residues. In germline, CDR1 is DFQATT, CDR2 SNEGSKA (reference sequence). Trimming took off 3 bases at V and 9 bases at J, with 8 bases between the two ends. CDR3 residues: CSASEGRYTF. The CDR3 nucleotides are TGCAGTGCTAGTGAGGGGCGCTACACCTTC.

The chain joins TRBV5-1 to TRBJ2-7; 10 nucleotides agree with TRBD1. Germline V gene sequence: CDR1 SGHRS, CDR2 YFSETQ. This CDR3 has 14 amino acids. V gave up 5 bases and J gave up 2 bases; unmatched junction bases: 4. This CDR3 reads CASSFDRGPYEQYF. Here the CDR3 DNA reads TGCGCCAGCAGTTTCGACAGGGGGCCCTACGAGCAGTACTTC.

As concerns this clone: Other DNA sequences of this sample code for an identical CDR3. The rearrangement joins TRBV2 to TRBJ2-1; D uncertain. The CDR3 has 11 residues. Between the trimmed V and J ends, which lost 6 bases and 3 bases, there was a span of 3 bases. Germline CDR1 is SNHLY and CDR2 is FYNNEI. DNA of the CDR3: TGTGCCAGCAGCTACTACAATGAGCAGTTCTTC. Translating gives CASSYYNEQFF.

The chain employs TRBV7-9 and TRBJ1-1; D possibly corresponds to TRBD1 (5 bases). Trimming shortened V by 4 bases and J by 7 bases, and 10 bases separated the two germline ends. Germline assignment: CDR1 SEHNR and CDR2 FQNEAQ (reference sequence). This CDR3 has 12 residues. Here the CDR3 reads CASSSLGGEAFF. The CDR3 DNA reads TGTGCCAGCAGCTCCCTGGGGGGTGAAGCTTTCTTT.

The gene calls are TRBV29-1 and TRBJ2-5; maybe TRBD1 (6 bases). Looked up from germline, CDR1 is SQVTM and CDR2 is ANQGSEA. The CDR3 runs 12 residues. Trimming stripped 5 bases from V and 5 bases from J, with 12 bases between. CDR3 bases: TGCAGCGTTAAGGGGGTTGGGGAGACCCAGTACTTC. Its protein product is CSVKGVGETQYF.

V is TRBV5-5 and J is TRBJ2-2, with 7 bases that match TRBD1. Trimming cost V 3 bases and J 2 bases; bases outside gene matches: 4. This CDR3 has 15 amino acids. Germline V gene data show CDR1 as SGHKS and CDR2 as YYEKEE (reference sequence). CDR3 coding DNA: TGTGCCAGCAGCTGGGGACAGCTAAACACCGGGGAGCTGTTTTTT. Its translation is CASSWGQLNTGELFF. Full variable domain (outside the CDR3, taken from reference TRBV5-5 and TRBJ2-2): DAGVTQSPTHLIKTRGQQVTLRCSPISGHKSVSWYQQVLGQGPQFIFQYYEKEERGRGNFPDRFSARQFPNYSSELNVNALLLGDSALYLCASSWGQLNTGELFFGEGSRLTVL.

The DNA of the CDR3 is TGTGCCAGCAGCATACGACAGGGTGGGAATTCACCCCTCCACTTT. Its translation: CASSIRQGGNSPLHF. The chain carries TRBV7-6 and TRBJ1-6; 7 positions match TRBD1. The CDR3 is made up of 15 amino acids. V was pared by 5 bases and J by 7 bases, with 8 bases of the junction left unmatched. Germline assignment: CDR1 SGHVS and CDR2 FNYEAQ.

In its sample, this clone was seen many times. The genes are TRBV7-9 and TRBJ1-1; TRBD1 matches at 8 bases. This CDR3 has 15 residues. Germline lookup yields CDR1 SEHNR and CDR2 FQNEAQ (reference sequence). Trimming removed 3 bases from V and 2 bases from J; junction bases left unmatched: 5. As DNA, the CDR3 is TGTGCCAGCAGCTTCACAGGGGGGAGCAACACTGAAGCTTTCTTT. Translation: CASSFTGGSNTEAFF.

The rearrangement uses TRBV5-1 and TRBJ1-3, with D possibly TRBD1 on 6 matching bases. This CDR3 spans 15 amino acids. Germline CDR1 SGHRS, CDR2 YFSETQ. Trimming shortened V by 4 bases and J by 2 bases, and 13 bases separated the two germline ends. The CDR3 sequence is CASSTGSGAGNTIYF. The CDR3 bases are TGCGCCAGCAGCACCGGATCAGGGGCTGGAAACACCATATATTTT.

This chain joins TRBV6-5 and TRBJ1-5; 7 nucleotides match TRBD1. The germline V gene encodes CDR1 MNHEY and CDR2 SVGAGI. This CDR3 comprises 15 residues. J was trimmed by 3 bases and V by 5 bases; bases with no gene match: 7. The CDR3 is CASSRSDRDNQPQHF. Written as DNA, the CDR3 is TGTGCCAGCAGTCGTTCAGACAGGGACAATCAGCCCCAGCATTTT.

For this clone: The junction departs from germline at one end; a sequencing error may be responsible. The chain uses TRBV18 and TRBJ1-2; D gene uncertain. The CDR3 has 13 amino acids. Germline V lookup: CDR1 KGHSH, CDR2 LQKENI. The CDR3 spells CASSPLTNYGYTF. For the CDR3, the DNA is TGTGCCAGCTCTCCACTTACTAACTATGGCTACACCTTC.

The sample holds one count of this clone. V gene TRBV13 combines with J gene TRBJ1-6; TRBD1 matches 7 bases. Germline assignment: CDR1 PRHDT and CDR2 FYEKMQ (reference sequence). CDR3 length equals 14 residues. The junction had 7 bases not matched to a gene; V was cut back by 10 bases and J by 4 bases. The CDR3 coding sequence is TGTGCCACCGTCCCGGGACAGTATAATTCACCCCTCCACTTT. Its translation: CATVPGQYNSPLHF. The full variable domain, with the rest looked up from reference TRBV13 and TRBJ1-6, is AAGVIQSPRHLIKEKRETATLKCYPIPRHDTVYWYQQGPGQDPQFLISFYEKMQSDKGSIPDRFSAQQFSDYHSELNMSSLELGDSALYFCATVPGQYNSPLHFGNGTRLTVT.

The V gene is TRBV7-3, the J gene TRBJ1-2, with TRBD1 matching 7 bases. The trim removed 5 bases at V and 6 bases at J, leaving 9 bases unmatched. CDR1 and CDR2 from the germline V gene are SGHTA and FQGTGA. The CDR3 extends over 14 amino acids. The CDR3 is CASSPTGKVDGYTF. The CDR3 region has the DNA TGTGCCAGCAGCCCGACAGGGAAGGTAGATGGCTACACCTTC.

The V call is TRBV6-5, the J call TRBJ1-6, with D possibly being TRBD1 (5 bases). This CDR3 is built from 14 residues. Germline CDR1 and CDR2: MNHEY and SVGAGI. V was pared by 4 bases and J by 6 bases, with 10 bases between. DNA for the CDR3: TGTGCCAGCAGTTTCGGGGGGTTTAATTCACCCCTCCACTTT. Protein: CASSFGGFNSPLHF.

V and J are TRBV15 and TRBJ2-3; D might be TRBD2 (6 bases). Trimming pared 1 base from V and 2 bases from J, leaving 13 bases between. The CDR3 is 16 amino acids. Per germline, CDR1 LNHNV and CDR2 YYDKDF (reference sequence). The CDR3 DNA reads TGTGCCACCAGCAGAGGTAGCGGCGGACCCACAGATACGCAGTATTTT. Residues: CATSRGSGGPTDTQYF.

The rearrangement uses TRBV6-5 and TRBJ2-2, with 9 bases lining up with TRBD1. CDR1 is MNHEY and CDR2 is SVGAGI in the germline V gene. CDR3 length: 14 residues. The V and J ends lost 4 bases and 7 bases, in that order; junction bases with no gene match: 4. DNA of the CDR3: TGTGCCAGCAGTTGGACAGGGGTAGGCGGGGAGCTGTTTTTT. It codes for CASSWTGVGGELFF.

This chain connects TRBV28 to TRBJ1-2; D remains ambiguous. The V gene's germline CDR1 is MDHEN and CDR2 SYDVKM. Trimming removed 2 bases from V and 4 bases from J, with 11 bases in between. The length of the CDR3 is 14 residues. CDR3 amino acids: CASSLEVLLYGYTF. The DNA of the CDR3 is TGTGCCAGCAGTTTAGAAGTACTGCTCTATGGCTACACCTTC.

V gene TRBV6-5 combines with J gene TRBJ2-7, with TRBD1 matching over 10 bases. Germline values: CDR1 MNHEY, CDR2 SVGAGI. V trimming: 5 bases; J trimming: 10 bases; junction bases outside the gene matches: 14. This CDR3 is 15 amino acids long. This CDR3 reads CASSPGTGATARQYF. DNA for the CDR3: TGTGCCAGCAGTCCTGGGACAGGGGCTACTGCGCGACAGTACTTC.

The chain employs TRBV5-1 and TRBJ1-2, with a possible D match to TRBD1 (5 bases). This CDR3 is built from 13 residues. Germline V gene sequence: CDR1 SGHRS, CDR2 YFSETQ. V was clipped by 0 bases and J by 8 bases, with 11 bases between them. The CDR3 region has the DNA TGCGCCAGCAGCTTGGCAGGGCCCGAGGGCTACACCTTC. It translates to CASSLAGPEGYTF.

This clone appeared once. The CDR3 DNA reads TGCGCCAGCAGTGAACGACAAGTTAATTCACCCCTCCACTTT. Protein sequence: CASSERQVNSPLHF. The chain combines TRBV10-1 with TRBJ1-6; D is unclear. V shed 3 bases and J shed 6 bases, with 9 bases lying between them. The germline CDR1 and CDR2 sequences are WNHNN and SYGVQD (reference sequence). This CDR3 has 14 amino acids.

V usage is TRBV11-2 and J usage is TRBJ1-6; TRBD1 agrees at 8 bases. CDR3 length: 17 residues. Germline V CDR1 and CDR2: SGHAT, FQNNGV. The ends lost 5 bases at V and 0 bases at J; junction bases unmatched: 6. This CDR3 reads CASSPGTGHSYNSPLHF. The CDR3 bases are TGTGCCAGCAGCCCGGGGACAGGCCACTCCTATAATTCACCCCTCCACTTT.

V and J are TRBV7-2 and TRBJ2-5; TRBD2 agrees at 11 bases. Germline V lookup: CDR1 SGHTA, CDR2 FQGNSA. The V gene end was trimmed by 1 base and the J gene end by 5 bases; junction bases not matched to a gene: 6. This CDR3 region has 16 residues. CDR3 nucleotide sequence: TGTGCCAGCAGCTTAGTAGCGGGGGGGCCTGGGGAGACCCAGTACTTC. Protein product: CASSLVAGGPGETQYF.

This rearrangement joins TRBV6-5 to TRBJ1-6; D is unresolved. This CDR3 has 15 amino acids. Germline CDR1 reads MNHEY; CDR2 reads SVGAGI. Trimming took off 4 bases at V and 6 bases at J, with 13 bases between the two ends. CDR3 residues: CASSSHRVGNSPLHF. In DNA form, the CDR3 reads TGTGCCAGCAGTTCTCATCGGGTTGGTAATTCACCCCTCCACTTT.

The CDR3, as DNA: TGTGCCAGTAGTTGGTCGGGACAGGCTAATGAAAAACTGTTTTTT. Protein sequence: CASSWSGQANEKLFF. This rearrangement joins TRBV19 to TRBJ1-4; 8 bases map to TRBD1. V was pared by 5 bases and J by 3 bases, with 5 bases of the junction left unmatched. CDR1 is LNHDA, CDR2 SQIVND, per germline (reference sequence). The CDR3 is 15 residues long. The full variable domain, rest sourced from reference TRBV19 and TRBJ1-4, is DGGITQSPKYLFRKEGQNVTLSCEQNLNHDAMYWYRQDPGQGLRLIYYSQIVNDFQKGDIAEGYSVSREKKESFPLTVTSAQKNPTAFYLCASSWSGQANEKLFFGSGTQLSVL.